This T cell receptor (beta chain) derives from a study of identical twins. TCRdb called the 5' RACE reads again in MiXCR, with one record for every CDR3 protein. The repertoire holds around 960,000 distinct CDR3 sequences, with over 9% as singletons. This clonotype was recorded a few times. Trimming left V 4 bases short and J 4 bases short, with 17 bases between. Per germline, CDR1 SGHDT and CDR2 YYEEEE. The length of the CDR3 is 15 residues. This sample also belongs to another study, concerning yellow fever vaccine responses in identical twins.

The receptor was derived from a woman aged 18-29 years in good health. The specimen sequenced was PBMCs. The chain links TRBV5-6 to TRBJ2-5, with D perhaps matching TRBD2 (7 bases). The CDR3 loop is CASSRGRDYPETQYF. DNA for the CDR3: TGTGCCAGCAGCAGGGGGAGGGACTACCCAGAGACCCAGTACTTC.